This T cell receptor (beta chain) was identified in a study of post-analysis software for immune sequencing data. Study conclusions and caveats: TRBV5-6, TRBV5-1 and TRBV20-1 belonged to a set of about 5 TRBV segments that were more frequent in patients than controls.

Prepared libraries of TCR beta cDNA carried unique molecular identifiers. TCRdb ran MiXCR on the PCR reads and lists one entry per CDR3 protein. The sample gives about 540,000 distinct CDR3 sequences, under 40% of which show up once; approximately 6% is in the top ten. V gave up 5 bases and J gave up 4 bases, with 14 bases separating them. Per the germline V gene, CDR1 is SQVTM and CDR2 is ANQGSEA. This CDR3 is built from 13 residues. A word on this clonotype: Antigen: not known.

Sequencing was performed on blood. This rearrangement joins TRBV29-1 to TRBJ1-1; D gene uncertain. This sequence originates from a girl aged 2-17 years with multiple sclerosis. CDR3 sequence (DNA): TGCAGCGTTTGGCGTATGGAGGGCACTGAAGCTTTCTTT. Protein: CSVWRMEGTEAFF.